The T cell receptor beta chain under discussion was sequenced for a study of CD8+CD57+ T cells in acquired aplastic anemia. Whole-study context: DNA per sorted CD4+ or CD8+ sample ranged roughly 0.19 to 30 ug, averaging approximately 3.1 ug.

Genomic DNA constituted the template upon which TCR beta VDJ and CDR3 profiling was performed. TCRdb reprocessed the reads via MiXCR and lists one record per CDR3 protein. Among about 180,000 distinct CDR3 sequences, about three fifths were seen once, and the ten largest hold 40% to 50%. Trimming left V 6 bases short and J 7 bases short, with 19 bases between. Per the germline V gene, CDR1 is DFQATT and CDR2 is SNEGSKA (reference sequence). The CDR3 length is 14 residues. This clonotype was seen more than once but under ten times. The target antigen is unknown. Study-wide results and limits: CD8+ Simpson's diversity showed no significant patient-control difference.

It was patients with CD8+CD57+ cell expansion by flow cytometry who were chosen for sequencing. Sampling of blood occurred while the patients had still received no therapy. This sequence joins TRBV20-1 and TRBJ2-1, with D possibly being TRBD1 or TRBD2 (6 bases each). The sample was sorted CD4+, CD8+, or CD8+CD57+ T cells (not recorded which) from PBMCs. The source is a human donor with aplastic anemia. This chain's CDR3 is CSASEGGEGNEQFF. The CDR3 nucleotides are TGCAGTGCCTCGGAGGGGGGCGAGGGGAATGAGCAGTTCTTC.